One T cell receptor beta chain is described in this entry. These data belong to a study of cytomegalovirus exposure and HLA in healthy donors. The overall study: An earlier analysis identified 117 million unique TCR beta sequences in some 180 million T cells.

In germline, CDR1 is MDHEN, CDR2 SYDVKM. V gave up 2 bases and J gave up 6 bases, with 13 bases separating them. CDR3 length: 14 amino acids. A multiplex PCR was run with 60 Vbeta primers and 13 Jbeta primers. The protocol was immunoSEQ multiplex PCR, while the TCRdb copy is restricted to in-frame clones and leaves out a portion. Found here are 150,000 to 180,000 clones, more than 60% of them singletons; the top ten hold under 4.5%. This rearrangement joins TRBV28 to TRBJ1-2; TRBD1 might be the D (5 bases). The sample comprised PBMCs. The sequence came from a woman in her thirties or forties in good health and CMV-seronegative. CDR3 coding DNA: TGTGCCAGCAGTTTACTCGTGGGGCCGGATGGCTACACCTTC. It translates to CASSLLVGPDGYTF.